Following are 14 T cell receptor beta chains from one sample sequenced in a study of post-analysis software for immune sequencing data. Overall study findings and caveats: There were a few TRBV segments more frequent in patients than controls, and TRBV5-6, TRBV5-1 and TRBV20-1 were among them.

Prepared libraries of TCR beta cDNA carried unique molecular identifiers. From the PCR reads, TCRdb called clonotypes with MiXCR, one entry per CDR3 protein. The profile shows hundreds of thousands of distinct CDR3 sequences, 30% of them singletons. These receptors' antigens are unknown. The sequenced material came from blood. These receptor sequences come from a girl aged 5-17 years with multiple sclerosis.

This clonotype has only a few counts. This sequence joins TRBV20-1 and TRBJ2-1, with no clear D. Trimming took 0 bases from V and 9 from J, leaving 12 bases between them. The CDR3 sequence is 13 residues long. The V gene's germline CDR1 is DFQATT and CDR2 SNEGSKA (reference sequence). DNA for the CDR3: TGCAGTGCTAGAGATCGCGCGAGGATTGAGCAGTTCTTC. This sequence encodes CSARDRARIEQFF.

The J gene is TRBJ2-5, the V gene TRBV5-1; D possibly corresponds to TRBD1 (6 bases). Germline CDR1 SGHRS, CDR2 YFSETQ. Deletions cut 3 bases from V and 1 base from J, with 13 bases between. CDR3 length equals 15 residues. The CDR3 DNA follows: TGCGCCAGCAGCTGGGTGACAGGCGTCCAAGAGACCCAGTACTTC. It specifies CASSWVTGVQETQYF.

This clonotype was recorded many times. The gene calls are TRBV6-6 and TRBJ1-4, with D perhaps matching TRBD1 (5 bases). Germline CDR1 and CDR2: MNHNY and SVGAGI (reference sequence). CDR3 length equals 13 residues. V dropped 6 bases and J dropped 7 bases, with 12 bases sitting between them. CDR3 loop: CASRRGTGEKLFF. For the CDR3, the DNA is TGTGCCAGCAGACGCGGGACGGGTGAAAAACTGTTTTTT.

This clonotype was observed a handful of times. This chain joins TRBV12-3 or TRBV12-4 and TRBJ2-1; the D is unclear. The DNA end lines up better with TRBJ2-7; the J call may be wrong. There are 14 residues in the CDR3. The CDR3 here is CASRPPGSYNEQYF. CDR3 bases: TGTGCCAGCAGACCCCCAGGATCCTACAATGAGCAGTACTTC.

Regarding this clonotype: A much larger clone differs from this one at a single base, so this may be a read error. The V gene is TRBV20-1, the J gene TRBJ2-1; D may correspond to TRBD1 or TRBD2 (5 bases each). Germline CDR1 DFQATT, CDR2 SNEGSKA (reference sequence). Trimming took off 5 bases at V and 4 bases at J, with 15 bases between the two ends. This CDR3 has 14 residues. The CDR3 loop is CSAGRGGGYNEQFF. For the CDR3, the DNA is TGCAGTGCTGGAAGGGGTGGGGGTTACAATGAGCAGTTCTTC.

This rearrangement joins TRBV20-1 to TRBJ1-5; D is ambiguous. Germline loops: CDR1 DFQATT, CDR2 SNEGSKA (reference sequence). Trimming cost V 0 bases and J 1 base, with 13 bases left between them. This CDR3 is built from 16 residues. DNA of the CDR3: TGCAGTGCTAGAGATTATTCGGGTTTCAGCAATCAGCCCCAGCATTTT. The encoded protein is CSARDYSGFSNQPQHF.

V is TRBV6-1 and J is TRBJ1-1; D is unclear. CDR1 is MNHNS and CDR2 is SASEGT in the germline V gene. This CDR3 region has 14 residues. The ends were cut back, 2 bases at V and 0 bases at J, with 7 bases in the middle. The CDR3 reads CASSEMFMNTEAFF. The CDR3 nucleotides are TGTGCCAGCAGTGAAATGTTTATGAACACTGAAGCTTTCTTT.

This clonotype was seen only a few times. As DNA, the CDR3 is TGTGCCAGCTCTCACCCGACTAGCGGGGCCACAGATACGCAGTATTTT. The encoded protein is CASSHPTSGATDTQYF. The V gene is TRBV6-1, the J gene TRBJ2-3; 11 nucleotides line up with TRBD2. This CDR3 is built from 16 residues. After removal of 8 bases from V and 2 bases from J, the junction contained 9 bases not matched to a gene. The germline gives CDR1 MNHNS, CDR2 SASEGT.

In this sample, this clonotype turned up a few times. The chain has TRBV4-2 and TRBJ2-4; 11 nucleotides match TRBD2. The junction had 3 bases not matched to a gene; V was cut back by 4 bases and J by 1 base. Germline V gene lookup returns CDR1 LGHNA and CDR2 YNFKEQ. This CDR3 comprises 16 residues. CDR3 loop: CASSLGLAAAKNIQYF. CDR3 coding DNA: TGTGCCAGCAGCCTGGGACTAGCGGCGGCCAAAAACATTCAGTACTTC.

CDR3 nucleotide sequence: TGTGCCAGCAGCTTAAAGGGGACTTCCATCCTGGGGGAGCAGTACTTC. As protein: CASSLKGTSILGEQYF. The gene calls are TRBV7-2 and TRBJ2-7; TRBD2 is a possible D gene (6 bases). The V end lost 2 bases, the J end lost 7 bases, and 21 bases lay between the germline ends. In germline, CDR1 is SGHTA, CDR2 FQGNSA. The CDR3 is 16 residues long.

Comments on this clonotype: One junction end does not reproduce the germline sequence, and a read error may be involved. The V call is TRBV27, the J call TRBJ1-5; TRBD1 matches at 8 bases. CDR1 and CDR2 from the germline V gene are MNHEY and SMNVEV (reference sequence). The CDR3 covers 15 residues. CDR3 nucleotides: TGTGCCAGCAGCCGTGGGGGACAGGCGTATCAGCCCCGGCATTTT. Translating it yields CASSRGGQAYQPRHF.

The table lists this clonotype with a few counts. The genes are TRBV12-3 or TRBV12-4 and TRBJ1-4; D unclear. With 6 bases removed from V and 4 bases from J, the gap between germline ends came to 12 bases. CDR3 length equals 14 residues. The CDR3 DNA reads as TGTGCCAGCAGACCGGACGTTTATAATGAAAAACTGTTTTTT. Protein product: CASRPDVYNEKLFF.

The J gene is TRBJ2-3, the V gene TRBV27; TRBD2 matches at 11 bases. The trim removed 4 bases at V and 0 bases at J, leaving 3 bases unmatched. The CDR3 sequence is 16 residues long. CDR1 and CDR2 from the germline V gene are MNHEY and SMNVEV (reference sequence). The CDR3 reads CASSSTSGKSTDTQYF. CDR3 sequence (DNA): TGTGCCAGCAGTTCGACTAGCGGGAAGAGCACAGATACGCAGTATTTT.

The chain recombines TRBV7-8 with TRBJ2-1, with a weak D call TRBD1 (6 bases). TRBJ2-7 matches the DNA end more closely, so the J call is doubtful. This CDR3 is built from 16 residues. The germline CDR1 and CDR2 sequences are SGHVS and FQNEAQ. The CDR3 nucleotides are TGTGCCAGCGAACGGACCCAGATCAGGGGCTACAATGAGCAGTACTTC. Protein product: CASERTQIRGYNEQYF.